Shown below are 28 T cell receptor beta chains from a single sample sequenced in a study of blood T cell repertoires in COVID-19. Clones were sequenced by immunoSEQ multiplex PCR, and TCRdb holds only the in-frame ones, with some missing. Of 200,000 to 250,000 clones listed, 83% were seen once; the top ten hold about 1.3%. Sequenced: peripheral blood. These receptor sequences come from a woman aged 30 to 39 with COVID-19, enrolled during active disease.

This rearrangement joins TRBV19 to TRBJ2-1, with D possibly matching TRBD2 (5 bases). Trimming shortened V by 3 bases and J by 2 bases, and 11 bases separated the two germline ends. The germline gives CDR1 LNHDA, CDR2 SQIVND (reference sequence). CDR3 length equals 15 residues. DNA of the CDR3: TGTGCCAGTAGTATTTATGGAGCGGCCTACAATGAGCAGTTCTTC. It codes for CASSIYGAAYNEQFF.

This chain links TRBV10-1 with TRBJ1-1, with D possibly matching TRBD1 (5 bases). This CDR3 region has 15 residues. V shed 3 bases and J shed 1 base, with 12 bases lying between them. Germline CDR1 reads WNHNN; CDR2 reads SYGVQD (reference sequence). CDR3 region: CASSEHTGPNTEAFF. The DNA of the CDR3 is TGCGCCAGCAGTGAACATACAGGCCCGAACACTGAAGCTTTCTTT.

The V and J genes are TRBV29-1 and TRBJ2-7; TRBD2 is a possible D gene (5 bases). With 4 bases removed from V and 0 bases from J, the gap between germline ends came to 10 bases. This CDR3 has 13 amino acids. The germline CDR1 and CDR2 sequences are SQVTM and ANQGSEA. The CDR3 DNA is TGCAGCGTTGGGGTCGGGAACTCCTACGAGCAGTACTTC. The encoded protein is CSVGVGNSYEQYF.

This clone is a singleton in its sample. CDR3 DNA sequence: TGTGCCAGCAGCTTACCCCGTTCCGGGGTCGGGGAGCTGTTTTTT. The encoded protein is CASSLPRSGVGELFF. The chain carries TRBV7-8 and TRBJ2-2, with a weak D call TRBD2 (5 bases). V was pared by 2 bases and J by 7 bases, with 14 bases between. CDR3 length: 15 residues. Germline loops: CDR1 SGHVS, CDR2 FQNEAQ.

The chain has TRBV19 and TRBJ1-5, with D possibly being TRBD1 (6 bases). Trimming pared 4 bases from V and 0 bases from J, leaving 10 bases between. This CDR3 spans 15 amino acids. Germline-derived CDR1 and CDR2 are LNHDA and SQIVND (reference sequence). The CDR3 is CASSRDKASNQPQHF. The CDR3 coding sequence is TGTGCCAGTAGTAGGGACAAAGCTAGCAATCAGCCCCAGCATTTT. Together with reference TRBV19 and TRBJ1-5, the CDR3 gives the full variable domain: DGGITQSPKYLFRKEGQNVTLSCEQNLNHDAMYWYRQDPGQGLRLIYYSQIVNDFQKGDIAEGYSVSREKKESFPLTVTSAQKNPTAFYLCASSRDKASNQPQHFGDGTRLSIL.

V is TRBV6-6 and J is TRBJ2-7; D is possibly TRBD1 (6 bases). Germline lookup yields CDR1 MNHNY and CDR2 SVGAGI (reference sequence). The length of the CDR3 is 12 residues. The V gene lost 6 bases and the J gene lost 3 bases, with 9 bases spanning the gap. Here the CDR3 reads CASRGTLYEQYF. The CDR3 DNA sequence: TGTGCCAGCAGGGGGACACTCTACGAGCAGTACTTC.

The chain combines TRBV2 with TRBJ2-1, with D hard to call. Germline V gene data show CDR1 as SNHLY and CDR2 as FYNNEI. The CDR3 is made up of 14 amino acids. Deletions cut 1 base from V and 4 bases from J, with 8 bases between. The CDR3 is CASSEVTSYNEQFF. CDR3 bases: TGTGCCAGCAGTGAAGTCACATCTTACAATGAGCAGTTCTTC.

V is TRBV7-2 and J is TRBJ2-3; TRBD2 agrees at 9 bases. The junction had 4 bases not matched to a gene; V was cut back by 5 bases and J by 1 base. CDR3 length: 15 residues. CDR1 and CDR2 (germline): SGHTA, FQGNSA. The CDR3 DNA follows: TGTGCCAGCAGCCCGACTAGCGGCCGCACAGATACGCAGTATTTT. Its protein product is CASSPTSGRTDTQYF.

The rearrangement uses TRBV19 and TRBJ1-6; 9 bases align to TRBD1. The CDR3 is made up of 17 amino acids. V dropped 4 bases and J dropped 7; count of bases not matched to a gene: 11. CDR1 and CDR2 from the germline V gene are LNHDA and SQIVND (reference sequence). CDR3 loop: CASSTHERQGVNSPLHF. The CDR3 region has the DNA TGTGCCAGTAGTACTCACGAAAGACAGGGGGTAAATTCACCCCTCCACTTT.

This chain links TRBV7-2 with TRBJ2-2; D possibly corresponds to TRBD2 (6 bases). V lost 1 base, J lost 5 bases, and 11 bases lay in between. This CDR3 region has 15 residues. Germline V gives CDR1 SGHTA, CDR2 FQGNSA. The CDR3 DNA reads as TGTGCCAGCAGCTTAGGGGGGGATCGGACCGGGGAGCTGTTTTTT. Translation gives CASSLGGDRTGELFF.

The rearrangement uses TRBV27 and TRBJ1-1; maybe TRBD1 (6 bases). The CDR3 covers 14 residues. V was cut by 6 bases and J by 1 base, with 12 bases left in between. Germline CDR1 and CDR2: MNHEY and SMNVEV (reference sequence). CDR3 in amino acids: CASSPDRPNTEAFF. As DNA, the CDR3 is TGTGCCAGCAGCCCCGACAGGCCGAACACTGAAGCTTTCTTT.

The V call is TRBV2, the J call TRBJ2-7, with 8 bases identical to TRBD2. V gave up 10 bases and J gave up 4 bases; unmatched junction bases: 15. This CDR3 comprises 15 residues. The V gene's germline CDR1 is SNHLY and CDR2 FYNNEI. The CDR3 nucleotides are TGTGCCACCACCTCACCGGGGGGGGGTAGGTACGAGCAGTACTTC. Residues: CATTSPGGGRYEQYF.

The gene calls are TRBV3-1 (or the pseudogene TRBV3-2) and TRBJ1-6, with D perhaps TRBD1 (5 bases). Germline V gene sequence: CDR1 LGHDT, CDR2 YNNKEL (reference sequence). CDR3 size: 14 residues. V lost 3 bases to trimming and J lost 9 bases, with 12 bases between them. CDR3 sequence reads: CASSQPGPGSPLHF. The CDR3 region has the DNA TGTGCCAGCAGCCAGCCAGGGCCCGGTTCACCCCTCCACTTT.

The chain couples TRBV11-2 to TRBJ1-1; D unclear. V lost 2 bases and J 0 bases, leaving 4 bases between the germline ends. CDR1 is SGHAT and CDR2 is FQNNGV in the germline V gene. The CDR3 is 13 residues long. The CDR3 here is CASSLLLNTEAFF. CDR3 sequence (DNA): TGTGCCAGCAGCTTACTGTTGAACACTGAAGCTTTCTTT.

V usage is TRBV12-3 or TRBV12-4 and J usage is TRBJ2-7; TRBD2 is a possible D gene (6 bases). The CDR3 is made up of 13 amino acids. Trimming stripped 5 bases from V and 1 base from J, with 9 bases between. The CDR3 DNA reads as TGTGCCAGCAGTCAGGGAGGTTCCTACGAGCAGTACTTC. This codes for CASSQGGSYEQYF.

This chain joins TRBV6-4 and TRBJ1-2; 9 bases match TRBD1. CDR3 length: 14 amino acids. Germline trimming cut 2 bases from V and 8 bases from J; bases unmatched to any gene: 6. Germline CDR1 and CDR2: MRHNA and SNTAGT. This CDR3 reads CASSDPTGGGGYTF. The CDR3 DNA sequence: TGTGCCAGCAGTGACCCGACAGGGGGGGGAGGCTACACCTTC.

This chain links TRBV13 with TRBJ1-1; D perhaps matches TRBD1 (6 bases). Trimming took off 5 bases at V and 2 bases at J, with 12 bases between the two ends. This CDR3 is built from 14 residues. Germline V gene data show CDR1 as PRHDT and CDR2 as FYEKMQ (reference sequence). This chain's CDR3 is CASSARTANTEAFF. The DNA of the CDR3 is TGTGCCAGCAGCGCCCGGACAGCCAACACTGAAGCTTTCTTT.

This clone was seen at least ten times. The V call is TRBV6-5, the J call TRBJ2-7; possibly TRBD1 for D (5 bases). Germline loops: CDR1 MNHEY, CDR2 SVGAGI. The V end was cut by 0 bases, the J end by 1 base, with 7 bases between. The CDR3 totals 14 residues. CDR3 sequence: CASSYSAGSYEQYF. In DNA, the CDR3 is TGTGCCAGCAGTTACTCAGCAGGGTCCTACGAGCAGTACTTC.

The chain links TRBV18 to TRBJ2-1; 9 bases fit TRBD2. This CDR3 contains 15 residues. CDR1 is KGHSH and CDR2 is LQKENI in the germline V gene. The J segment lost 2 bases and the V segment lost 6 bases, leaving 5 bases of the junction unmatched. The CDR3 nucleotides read TGTGCCAGCTCCGAGCTAGCGGGAACCTACAATGAGCAGTTCTTC. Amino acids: CASSELAGTYNEQFF.

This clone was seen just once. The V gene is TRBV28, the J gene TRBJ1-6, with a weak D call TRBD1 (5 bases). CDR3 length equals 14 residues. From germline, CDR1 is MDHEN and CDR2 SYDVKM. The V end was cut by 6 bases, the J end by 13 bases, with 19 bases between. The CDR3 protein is CASSLLGAIPPLHF. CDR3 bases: TGTGCCAGCAGCTTGCTAGGGGCTATTCCCCCCCTCCACTTT. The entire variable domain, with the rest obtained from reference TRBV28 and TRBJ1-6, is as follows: DVKVTQSSRYLVKRTGEKVFLECVQDMDHENMFWYRQDPGLGLRLIYFSYDVKMKEKGDIPEGYSVSREKKERFSLILESASTNQTSMYLCASSLLGAIPPLHFGNGTRLTVT.

The CDR3 is CASSLSRGGDNEQFF. The CDR3 DNA follows: TGTGCCAGCAGCTTAAGCCGGGGTGGGGACAATGAGCAGTTCTTC. The rearrangement links TRBV7-3 to TRBJ2-1; D is possibly TRBD2 (5 bases). Trimming removed 1 base at V and 5 bases at J, with 12 bases between. The germline CDR1 and CDR2 sequences are SGHTA and FQGTGA. The CDR3 extends over 15 amino acids.

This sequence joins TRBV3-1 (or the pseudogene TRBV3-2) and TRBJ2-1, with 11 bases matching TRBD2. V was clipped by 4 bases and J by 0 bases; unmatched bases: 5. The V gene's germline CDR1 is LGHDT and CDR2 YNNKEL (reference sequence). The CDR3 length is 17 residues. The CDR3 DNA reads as TGTGCCAGCAGCCGCCGACTAGCGGGGTCCTCCTACAATGAGCAGTTCTTC. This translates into CASSRRLAGSSYNEQFF.

Written as DNA, the CDR3 is TGTGCCAGCAGCTCGCGACAGGGGGCCAACACCGGGGAGCTGTTTTTT. Translating it yields CASSSRQGANTGELFF. The V gene is TRBV7-3, the J gene TRBJ2-2, with 10 bases lining up with TRBD1. Germline values: CDR1 SGHTA, CDR2 FQGTGA. Losses at the gene ends were 4 bases for V and 2 bases for J; bases not matched to a gene: 4. The CDR3 sequence is 16 residues long.

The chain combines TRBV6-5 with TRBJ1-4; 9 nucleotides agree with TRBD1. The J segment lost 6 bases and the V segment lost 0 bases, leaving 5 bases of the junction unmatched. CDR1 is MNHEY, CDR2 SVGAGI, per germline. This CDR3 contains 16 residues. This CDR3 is CASSYSGTGRHEKLFF. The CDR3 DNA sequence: TGTGCCAGCAGTTACTCAGGGACAGGGCGGCATGAAAAACTGTTTTTT.

The CDR3 DNA reads as TGCGCCAGCAGTCAATCGGGGCAGTCCCCCGAGAATCAGCCCCAGCATTTT. It codes for CASSQSGQSPENQPQHF. The rearrangement joins TRBV23-1 to TRBJ1-5, with D possibly being TRBD1 (5 bases). TRBV23-1 is given ORF status, its function remaining uncertain. The CDR3 loop spans 17 amino acids. The V gene lost 0 bases and the J gene lost 4 bases, with 16 bases spanning the gap.

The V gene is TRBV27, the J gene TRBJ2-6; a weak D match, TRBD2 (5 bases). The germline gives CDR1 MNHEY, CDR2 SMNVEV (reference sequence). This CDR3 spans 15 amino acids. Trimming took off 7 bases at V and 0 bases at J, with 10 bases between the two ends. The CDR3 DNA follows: TGTGCCAGCACCCCCGGGGTCTCTGGGGCCAACGTCCTGACTTTC. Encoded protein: CASTPGVSGANVLTF.

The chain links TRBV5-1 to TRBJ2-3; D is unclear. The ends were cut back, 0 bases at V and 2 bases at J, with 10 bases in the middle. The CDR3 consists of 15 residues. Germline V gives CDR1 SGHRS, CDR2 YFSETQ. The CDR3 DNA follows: TGCGCCAGCAGCTTGGCCTCCCAGGCCACAGATACGCAGTATTTT. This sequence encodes CASSLASQATDTQYF.

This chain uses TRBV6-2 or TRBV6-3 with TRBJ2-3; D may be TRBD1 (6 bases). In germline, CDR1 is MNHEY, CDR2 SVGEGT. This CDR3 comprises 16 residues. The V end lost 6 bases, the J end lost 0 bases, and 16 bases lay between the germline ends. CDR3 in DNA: TGTGCCAGCAGCCATAACAGGGCCACTAGCACAGATACGCAGTATTTT. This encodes CASSHNRATSTDTQYF.